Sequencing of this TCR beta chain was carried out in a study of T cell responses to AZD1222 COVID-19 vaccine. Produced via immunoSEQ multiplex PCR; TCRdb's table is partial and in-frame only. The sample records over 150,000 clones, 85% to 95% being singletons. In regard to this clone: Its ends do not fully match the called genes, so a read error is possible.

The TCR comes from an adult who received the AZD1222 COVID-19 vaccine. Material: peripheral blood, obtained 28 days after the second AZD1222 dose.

Here the CDR3 reads CASSLVGDSAAF. CDR3 coding DNA: TGTGCCAGCAGCTTAGTGGGGGACTCCGCTGCCTTC. The rearrangement links TRBV7-9 to TRBJ1-2, with D tentatively TRBD1 (5 bases). This CDR3 contains 12 residues. Germline V CDR1 and CDR2: SEHNR, FQNEAQ (reference sequence).